This TCR beta chain was recovered during a study of blood T cell repertoires in COVID-19. Study in general: The study drew acute and convalescent COVID-19 samples from the United States, Italy and Spain.

Trimming shortened V by 0 bases and J by 0 bases, and 14 bases separated the two germline ends. CDR1 is SGHDN and CDR2 is FVKESK in the germline V gene. The CDR3 is 17 amino acids. Seattle researchers signed up patients amid active infection and tracked them longitudinally. Repertoires were generated with immunoSEQ multiplex PCR, while TCRdb's copy carries only in-frame clones and drops some. This table has a few hundred thousand clones, 70% to 90% appearing once. This sequence originates from a young woman with COVID-19, enrolled during active disease. This chain uses TRBV14 with TRBJ1-1; D unclear. Sequenced: peripheral blood. CDR3 amino acids: CASSQDIGEILNTEAFF. DNA of the CDR3: TGTGCCAGCAGCCAAGATATCGGGGAAATTCTGAACACTGAAGCTTTCTTT.